A single T cell receptor (beta chain) is shown here with its context. The sample is drawn from a study of blood T cell repertoires in COVID-19. V gave up 0 bases and J gave up 6 bases, with 5 bases separating them. Germline CDR1 reads SGHDN; CDR2 reads FVKESK. The CDR3 is 13 residues long. Profiling relied on immunoSEQ multiplex PCR, and the TCRdb table lists in-frame clones only, not all of them. In the table there are some 13,000 clones, 80% to 85% of which are singletons. This TCR was sampled from a man aged 45-65 years with active COVID-19. This chain connects TRBV14 to TRBJ2-2; no firm D call. Sample: peripheral blood. CDR3 nucleotide sequence: TGTGCCAGCAGCCAAGAGGGCGCCGGGGAGCTGTTTTTT. Translating it yields CASSQEGAGELFF.